The 15 T cell receptor beta chains in this list originate from one sample, sequenced in a study of blood T cell repertoires in COVID-19. Using immunoSEQ multiplex PCR, the repertoire was profiled, and TCRdb retains in-frame clones only, with some absent. This table holds some 200,000 clones, more than 75% found once. Sequencing was carried out using peripheral blood. The receptors shown here come from a man aged 40-49 years with active or convalescent COVID-19.

The genes are TRBV24-1 and TRBJ2-3; a possible D gene is TRBD2 (5 bases). From germline, CDR1 is KGHDR and CDR2 SFDVKD. Between the trimmed V and J ends, which lost 4 bases and 1 base, there was a span of 17 bases. The CDR3 sequence is 17 residues long. CDR3 sequence: CATSDPGLLGRTDTQYF. In DNA, the CDR3 is TGTGCCACCAGTGACCCCGGACTCCTCGGACGCACAGATACGCAGTATTTT.

The chain carries TRBV6-4 and TRBJ1-2; no reliable D call. CDR1 and CDR2 (germline): MRHNA, SNTAGT. Trimming cost V 0 bases and J 8 bases, with 4 bases left between them. The CDR3 loop spans 11 amino acids. DNA of the CDR3: TGTGCCAGCAGTGACTCGTTAGGCTACACCTTC. It yields the protein CASSDSLGYTF.

The rearrangement joins TRBV5-1 to TRBJ1-6, with D uncertain. The CDR3 is made up of 16 amino acids. V was pared by 4 bases and J by 9 bases, with 20 bases between. Germline V gives CDR1 SGHRS, CDR2 YFSETQ. As DNA, the CDR3 is TGCGCCAGCAGCCCGGTGGTGCAACGGGTTGGTTCACCCCTCCACTTT. It is translated as CASSPVVQRVGSPLHF.

The chain is built from TRBV6-1 and TRBJ1-5, with D perhaps matching TRBD1 (6 bases). Germline V gives CDR1 MNHNS, CDR2 SASEGT. V lost 0 bases to trimming and J lost 6 bases, with 15 bases between them. The CDR3 loop spans 16 amino acids. The CDR3 sequence is CASSEARQGRAQPQHF. Here the CDR3 DNA reads TGTGCCAGCAGTGAAGCACGGCAGGGGCGGGCTCAGCCCCAGCATTTT.

The chain is built from TRBV7-8 and TRBJ1-1; TRBD1 is a possible D gene (6 bases). The germline gives CDR1 SGHVS, CDR2 FQNEAQ. With 1 base removed from V and 0 bases from J, the gap between germline ends came to 9 bases. The CDR3 covers 15 residues. The CDR3 loop reads CASSLGGGMNTEAFF. In DNA form, the CDR3 reads TGTGCCAGCAGCTTAGGGGGGGGCATGAACACTGAAGCTTTCTTT. Full variable domain (remainder filled in from reference TRBV7-8 and TRBJ1-1): GAGVSQSPRYKVAKRGQDVALRCDPISGHVSLFWYQQALGQGPEFLTYFQNEAQLDKSGLPSDRFFAERPEGSVSTLKIQRTQQEDSAVYLCASSLGGGMNTEAFFGQGTRLTVV.

This clone turned up a few times. The rearrangement uses TRBV11-2 and TRBJ2-7, with TRBD2 identical over 7 bases. Looked up from germline, CDR1 is SGHAT and CDR2 is FQNNGV. Trimming at V came to 4 bases and at J to 3 bases, leaving 3 bases not matched to a gene. The CDR3 totals 13 residues. CDR3 sequence reads: CASSWGGGYEQYF. Written as DNA, the CDR3 is TGTGCCAGCAGCTGGGGCGGGGGCTACGAGCAGTACTTC.

This chain uses TRBV4-2 with TRBJ2-5, with TRBD2 identical over 7 bases. V lost 1 base, J lost 3 bases, and 11 bases stayed unmatched. From germline, CDR1 is LGHNA and CDR2 YNFKEQ. CDR3 length: 17 residues. CDR3 bases: TGTGCCAGCAGCCAAGGTCGCGGGTTTGCGGGGGAAGAGACCCAGTACTTC. Residues: CASSQGRGFAGEETQYF.

This clone occurred once. The rearrangement links TRBV13 to TRBJ1-6, with D hard to call. CDR1 is PRHDT and CDR2 is FYEKMQ in the germline V gene (reference sequence). Trimming pared 0 bases from V and 6 bases from J, leaving 6 bases between. This CDR3 comprises 14 residues. CDR3 residues: CASSLGRPNSPLHF. For the CDR3, the DNA is TGTGCCAGCAGCTTAGGGAGGCCTAATTCACCCCTCCACTTT.

This chain joins TRBV5-4 and TRBJ2-5, with 7 bases that match TRBD1. Unmatched junction bases numbered 5, after V lost 4 bases and J lost 5 bases. The germline V gene encodes CDR1 SGHNT and CDR2 YYREEE (reference sequence). The CDR3 sequence is 13 residues long. The CDR3: CASSTTGVETQYF. As DNA, the CDR3 is TGTGCCAGCAGCACTACAGGGGTTGAGACCCAGTACTTC.

The chain carries TRBV5-4 and TRBJ2-1; 13 positions agree with TRBD2. Germline assignment: CDR1 SGHNT and CDR2 YYREEE (reference sequence). V lost 4 bases, J lost 5 bases, and 6 bases stayed unmatched. There are 16 residues in the CDR3. This CDR3 reads CASSERTSGSHNEQFF. The CDR3 DNA is TGTGCCAGCAGCGAGAGGACTAGCGGGAGCCACAATGAGCAGTTCTTC.

The rearrangement uses TRBV5-1 and TRBJ1-6; perhaps TRBD1 as D (5 bases). CDR1 and CDR2 (germline): SGHRS, YFSETQ. V lost 2 bases, J lost 4 bases, and 16 bases lay in between. CDR3 length: 17 residues. The CDR3 protein is CASSLGAGMEYNSPLHF. In DNA, the CDR3 is TGCGCCAGCAGCTTAGGGGCAGGGATGGAGTATAATTCACCCCTCCACTTT.

V gene TRBV4-1 combines with J gene TRBJ2-3, with 8 bases identical to TRBD2. This CDR3 has 17 amino acids. Germline V gives CDR1 MGHRA, CDR2 YSYEKL. The junction had 15 bases not matched to a gene; V was cut back by 4 bases and J by 6 bases. The CDR3 protein is CASSPPSRRGGSDTQYF. CDR3 coding DNA: TGCGCCAGCAGCCCGCCGAGCCGCCGGGGGGGTTCCGATACGCAGTATTTT.

The genes are TRBV4-1 and TRBJ1-1; D is undetermined. The CDR3 is 15 amino acids. V was clipped by 1 base and J by 1 base, with 10 bases between them. In germline, CDR1 is MGHRA, CDR2 YSYEKL. The CDR3 is CASSQGKLENTEAFF. CDR3 coding DNA: TGCGCCAGCAGCCAAGGCAAATTAGAGAACACTGAAGCTTTCTTT.

The rearrangement uses TRBV5-1 and TRBJ2-1; 8 positions agree with TRBD2. The V gene end was trimmed by 0 bases and the J gene end by 3 bases; junction bases not matched to a gene: 5. Germline V gives CDR1 SGHRS, CDR2 YFSETQ. This CDR3 is built from 16 residues. CDR3 region: CASSLGSGGYYNEQFF. CDR3 bases: TGCGCCAGCAGCTTGGGCAGCGGGGGCTACTACAATGAGCAGTTCTTC.

The rearrangement uses TRBV9 and TRBJ1-2, with 7 bases that match TRBD1. J lost 7 bases, V lost 5 bases, and 8 bases had no gene match. Germline lookup yields CDR1 SGDLS and CDR2 YYNGEE. This CDR3 comprises 13 residues. The CDR3 spells CASRTGTVAGYTF. In DNA form, the CDR3 reads TGTGCCAGCAGAACCGGGACAGTGGCTGGCTACACCTTC.